Only one count was recorded for the clone carrying this TCR beta chain. This specimen comes from a study of blood T cell repertoires in COVID-19. Turning to the study itself: Spain, Italy and the United States supplied samples that represented acute and convalescent COVID-19. T cells, B-cell-depleted T cells, or PBMCs supplied cDNA or gDNA.

As handled by the study authors: Reference gene primer amplification yielded estimated nucleated cell counts. Produced via immunoSEQ multiplex PCR; TCRdb's table is partial and in-frame only. The V and J calls and clone size are taken from that table; D and trimming were inferred from the DNA. The data contain approximately 58,000 clones, around nine tenths of them seen just once; the ten biggest clones take up about 9.1%. Losses at the gene ends were 4 bases for V and 1 base for J; bases not matched to a gene: 9. This CDR3 contains 17 residues. Germline values: CDR1 SGHDT, CDR2 YYEEEE. The material sequenced was peripheral blood. The V and J genes are TRBV5-6 and TRBJ2-1, with TRBD1 matching over 9 bases. This clonotype was obtained from a woman of 80 years or more with active COVID-19. The CDR3 here is CASSGVRDRVSYNEQFF. The CDR3 bases are TGTGCCAGCAGCGGCGTCCGGGACAGGGTTTCCTACAATGAGCAGTTCTTC.